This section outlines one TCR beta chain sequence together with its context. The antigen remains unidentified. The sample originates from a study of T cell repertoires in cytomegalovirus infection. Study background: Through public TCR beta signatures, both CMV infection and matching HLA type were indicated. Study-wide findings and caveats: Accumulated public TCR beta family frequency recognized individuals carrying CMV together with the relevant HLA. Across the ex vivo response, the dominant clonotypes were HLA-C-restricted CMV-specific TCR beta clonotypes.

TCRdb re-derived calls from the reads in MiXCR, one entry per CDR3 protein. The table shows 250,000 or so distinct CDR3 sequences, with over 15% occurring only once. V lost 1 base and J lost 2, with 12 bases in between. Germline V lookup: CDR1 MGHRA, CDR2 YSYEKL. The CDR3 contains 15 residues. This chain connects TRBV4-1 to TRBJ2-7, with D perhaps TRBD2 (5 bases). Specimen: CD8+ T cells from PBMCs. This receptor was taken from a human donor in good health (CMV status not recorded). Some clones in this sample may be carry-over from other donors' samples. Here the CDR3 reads CASSQGTSGPYEQYF. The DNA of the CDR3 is TGCGCCAGCAGCCAAGGAACCAGCGGCCCCTACGAGCAGTACTTC.